Each of the 26 T cell receptor beta chains below was sequenced from the same sample in a study of OX40 agonist ivuxolimab in advanced cancers. The data were produced by immunoSEQ multiplex PCR, yet TCRdb's version contains in-frame clones alone and is incomplete. The table has roughly 65,000 clones, roughly 85% seen once. Sequencing was performed on CD4+ or CD8+ T cells sorted from blood, taken in a trial of the OX40 agonist ivuxolimab. The origin of the receptors is an adult with an advanced solid tumor such as melanoma, head and neck, liver or kidney cancer.

This chain uses TRBV28 with TRBJ1-6; 9 bases match TRBD1. This CDR3 spans 14 amino acids. V shed 8 bases, J shed 7 bases, and the junction held 6 bases outside the gene matches. Looked up from germline, CDR1 is MDHEN and CDR2 is SYDVKM. The CDR3 DNA sequence: TGTGCCAGCGTTACAGGGGGCTGGAATTCACCCCTCCACTTT. It encodes CASVTGGWNSPLHF.

The chain joins TRBV2 to TRBJ2-7, with 10 bases identical to TRBD1. Germline lookup yields CDR1 SNHLY and CDR2 FYNNEI. The V gene end was trimmed by 4 bases and the J gene end by 0 bases; junction bases not matched to a gene: 3. The CDR3 extends over 15 amino acids. The CDR3 loop is CASSGGQGSSYEQYF. As DNA, the CDR3 is TGTGCCAGCAGTGGGGGACAGGGGAGCTCCTACGAGCAGTACTTC. Variable domain in full (rest from reference TRBV2 and TRBJ2-7): EPEVTQTPSHQVTQMGQEVILRCVPISNHLYFYWYRQILGQKVEFLVSFYNNEISEKSEIFDDQFSVERPDGSNFTLKIRSTKLEDSAMYFCASSGGQGSSYEQYFGPGTRLTVT.

The V gene is TRBV6-9, the J gene TRBJ2-2, with a possible D match to TRBD1 (6 bases). The germline V gene encodes CDR1 MNHGY and CDR2 SVAAGI. V was shortened by 6 bases and J by 6 bases, with 11 bases between the two germline ends. This CDR3 contains 13 residues. CDR3 amino acids: CASSYAGAGELFF. The CDR3 bases are TGTGCCAGCAGCTATGCAGGGGCCGGGGAGCTGTTTTTT.

V is TRBV28 and J is TRBJ2-3; 9 positions match TRBD1. The length of the CDR3 is 15 residues. Unmatched junction bases numbered 7, after V lost 4 bases and J lost 5 bases. CDR1 and CDR2 from the germline V gene are MDHEN and SYDVKM. CDR3 DNA: TGTGCCAGCAGTTCTAGGGACAGGGTGGGAGATACGCAGTATTTT. Translating it yields CASSSRDRVGDTQYF.

About this clone itself: The sample carries other DNA sequences with the same CDR3. The CDR3 is CASSLGLAGETQYF. In DNA form, the CDR3 reads TGTGCCAGCAGCTTAGGTCTAGCGGGCGAGACCCAGTACTTC. The chain uses TRBV7-2 and TRBJ2-5, with 8 positions matching TRBD2. Germline V CDR1 and CDR2: SGHTA, FQGNSA. The CDR3 has 14 residues. V lost 1 base to trimming and J lost 5 bases; unmatched junction nucleotides: 3.

The chain is built from TRBV27 and TRBJ2-6; 7 bases match TRBD1. The CDR3 is 16 residues long. The junction had 6 bases not matched to a gene; V was cut back by 5 bases and J by 2 bases. In germline, CDR1 is MNHEY, CDR2 SMNVEV (reference sequence). In DNA form, the CDR3 reads TGTGCCAGCAGTGCCTTGACAGGGACTGGGGCCAACGTCCTGACTTTC. Its translation: CASSALTGTGANVLTF.

This chain joins TRBV5-4 and TRBJ1-1, with D possibly matching TRBD1 (6 bases). Trimming took 7 bases from V and 0 from J, leaving 16 bases between them. Germline CDR1 SGHNT, CDR2 YYREEE (reference sequence). The CDR3 contains 15 residues. This chain's CDR3 is CASGIGGRLNTEAFF. DNA for the CDR3: TGTGCCAGCGGGATCGGGGGGCGCTTGAACACTGAAGCTTTCTTT. Full variable domain (rest looked up from reference TRBV5-4 and TRBJ1-1): ETGVTQSPTHLIKTRGQQVTLRCSSQSGHNTVSWYQQALGQGPQFIFQYYREEENGRGNFPPRFSGLQFPNYSSELNVNALELDDSALYLCASGIGGRLNTEAFFGQGTRLTVV.

V is TRBV4-1 and J is TRBJ2-1; 10 nucleotides match TRBD2. V was pared by 4 bases and J by 4 bases, with 7 bases of the junction left unmatched. Germline lookup yields CDR1 MGHRA and CDR2 YSYEKL. This CDR3 has 16 amino acids. CDR3 DNA sequence: TGCGCCAGCAGCCCAGACAGCGGGGGGGCGTACAATGAGCAGTTCTTC. This encodes CASSPDSGGAYNEQFF.

The chain couples TRBV5-4 to TRBJ1-1; D may be TRBD1 (6 bases). The germline V gene has CDR1 SGHNT and CDR2 YYREEE (reference sequence). This CDR3 region has 14 residues. V lost 0 bases to trimming and J lost 2 bases, with 8 bases between them. The CDR3 loop reads CASSLDRANTEAFF. As DNA, the CDR3 is TGTGCCAGCAGCTTGGACAGGGCCAACACTGAAGCTTTCTTT.

CDR3 loop: CASSISGGAYNEQFF. CDR3 sequence (DNA): TGTGCCAGCAGCATTAGCGGGGGGGCCTACAATGAGCAGTTCTTC. The chain uses TRBV9 and TRBJ2-1, with 11 bases that match TRBD2. J was trimmed by 2 bases and V by 4 bases; bases with no gene match: 2. Germline V gene lookup returns CDR1 SGDLS and CDR2 YYNGEE. The CDR3 sequence is 15 residues long. Full variable domain (remainder filled in from reference TRBV9 and TRBJ2-1): DSGVTQTPKHLITATGQRVTLRCSPRSGDLSVYWYQQSLDQGLQFLIQYYNGEERAKGNILERFSAQQFPDLHSELNLSSLELGDSALYFCASSISGGAYNEQFFGPGTRLTVL.

The J gene is TRBJ2-7, the V gene TRBV6-6, with D perhaps TRBD1 or TRBD2 (6 bases each). Germline V gene data show CDR1 as MNHNY and CDR2 as SVGAGI (reference sequence). With 0 bases removed from V and 7 bases from J, the gap between germline ends came to 10 bases. There are 13 residues in the CDR3. CDR3 bases: TGTGCCAGCAGTTACTCGGCGGGGACAGAGCAGTACGTC. Translated: CASSYSAGTEQYV.

This clone was detected a few times. The CDR3 DNA sequence: TGTGCCAGCAGCTTCACTAGCGGGGATACAGATACGCAGTATTTT. It specifies CASSFTSGDTDTQYF. The V and J genes are TRBV7-3 and TRBJ2-3; 10 nucleotides match TRBD2. Losses at the gene ends were 3 bases for V and 3 bases for J; bases not matched to a gene: 3. Germline CDR1 is SGHTA and CDR2 is FQGTGA. There are 15 residues in the CDR3.

This chain connects TRBV30 to TRBJ1-6, with D uncertain. In germline, CDR1 is GTSNPN, CDR2 SVGIG (reference sequence). V was cut by 6 bases and J by 0 bases, with 12 bases left in between. CDR3 length: 15 residues. CDR3 protein: CACPAGSSYNSPLHF. CDR3 bases: TGTGCCTGCCCGGCGGGGAGCTCCTATAATTCACCCCTCCACTTT.

The chain is built from TRBV5-5 and TRBJ2-7, with D possibly being TRBD1 (5 bases). Trimming removed 4 bases at V and 2 bases at J, with 13 bases between. This CDR3 has 14 amino acids. Germline CDR1 and CDR2: SGHKS and YYEKEE (reference sequence). The CDR3 sequence: CASSNQGGTYEQYF. CDR3 nucleotide sequence: TGTGCCAGCAGCAATCAGGGTGGTACCTACGAGCAGTACTTC.

The chain is built from TRBV4-2 and TRBJ1-4; D gene unclear. Looked up from germline, CDR1 is LGHNA and CDR2 is YNFKEQ. The CDR3 has 16 residues. The germline V and J ends were trimmed by 0 bases and 1 base, with 9 bases remaining between them. CDR3 sequence: CASSQDLVGTNEKLFF. CDR3 bases: TGTGCCAGCAGCCAAGATCTTGTGGGAACTAATGAAAAACTGTTTTTT.

This chain uses TRBV2 with TRBJ2-2; no clear D. Germline CDR1 is SNHLY and CDR2 is FYNNEI. The V end was cut by 6 bases, the J end by 6 bases, with 8 bases between. This CDR3 comprises 12 residues. CDR3 sequence (DNA): TGTGCCAGCAGGGACCCCCCCGGGGAGCTGTTTTTT. It translates to CASRDPPGELFF.

The CDR3 nucleotides are TGTGCCAGCAGACCCCCTAGCGGAGCGAACACCGGGGAGCTGTTTTTT. Residues: CASRPPSGANTGELFF. The V and J genes are TRBV11-2 and TRBJ2-2; 7 nucleotides align to TRBD2. Germline values: CDR1 SGHAT, CDR2 FQNNGV. Trimming took 6 bases from V and 0 from J; bases not matched to a gene: 7. This CDR3 spans 16 amino acids.

The chain couples TRBV6-5 to TRBJ2-6, with 7 bases lining up with TRBD1. The CDR3 spans 15 residues. From germline, CDR1 is MNHEY and CDR2 SVGAGI. The V segment lost 4 bases and the J segment 3 bases; nucleotides outside the gene matches: 3. CDR3 nucleotides: TGTGCCAGCAGTTCGACAGGGTTTGGGGCCAACGTCCTGACTTTC. It translates to CASSSTGFGANVLTF.

The rearrangement links TRBV30 to TRBJ2-5; D is unclear. This CDR3 region has 19 residues. Trimming removed 0 bases at V and 5 bases at J, with 28 bases between. In germline, CDR1 is GTSNPN, CDR2 SVGIG (reference sequence). The CDR3 bases are TGTGCCTGGAGTGTACTTGAGACGAACAATTGGGGTTCATGGGAGACCCAGTACTTC. This translates into CAWSVLETNNWGSWETQYF.

This clone was seen just once. The chain recombines TRBV19 with TRBJ2-3, with 9 bases aligning to TRBD2. With 4 bases clipped from V and 0 bases from J, the junction kept 8 bases outside the gene matches. This CDR3 comprises 17 residues. Germline V CDR1 and CDR2: LNHDA, SQIVND (reference sequence). In DNA form, the CDR3 reads TGTGCCAGTAGTACCCTGGAGCGGGGGGTTAGCACAGATACGCAGTATTTT. Its translation: CASSTLERGVSTDTQYF. The entire variable domain, with the rest obtained from reference TRBV19 and TRBJ2-3, is as follows: DGGITQSPKYLFRKEGQNVTLSCEQNLNHDAMYWYRQDPGQGLRLIYYSQIVNDFQKGDIAEGYSVSREKKESFPLTVTSAQKNPTAFYLCASSTLERGVSTDTQYFGPGTRLTVL.

The gene calls are TRBV21-1 and TRBJ1-4; TRBD1 is the table's D call, not checked against the DNA. TRBV21-1 is given as a pseudogene. The CDR3 is 15 amino acids. CDR3 nucleotides: TGTGCCAGCAGCTCCCTGGGGGCGCGGGTTGAAAAACTGTTTTTT. It codes for CASSSLGARVEKLFF.

This clone occurred a few times. The chain combines TRBV4-3 with TRBJ1-2, with a weak D call TRBD1 (6 bases). V was pared by 0 bases and J by 7 bases, with 12 bases between. There are 14 residues in the CDR3. Germline V lookup: CDR1 LGHNA, CDR2 YSLEER. The CDR3 bases are TGCGCCAGCAGCCAAGATCAGGGGAAGGGTGGCTACACCTTC. Amino acid sequence: CASSQDQGKGGYTF.

This clone was seen a few times. The V call is TRBV28, the J call TRBJ1-2, with D tentatively TRBD1 (6 bases). Per germline, CDR1 MDHEN and CDR2 SYDVKM. The CDR3 has 15 residues. V was cut by 5 bases and J by 7 bases, with 20 bases left in between. The CDR3 protein is CASSGGPGAGGGYTF. DNA of the CDR3: TGTGCCAGCAGTGGGGGGCCGGGGGCAGGCGGTGGCTACACCTTC.

Only one count was recorded for this clone. This sequence joins TRBV4-2 and TRBJ2-1, with 16 bases matching TRBD2. The trim removed 8 bases at V and 8 bases at J, leaving 6 bases unmatched. The CDR3 loop spans 15 amino acids. Germline CDR1 LGHNA, CDR2 YNFKEQ. The CDR3 loop is CASGPGLAGGDEQFF. For the CDR3, the DNA is TGTGCCAGCGGGCCGGGACTAGCGGGGGGGGATGAGCAGTTCTTC.

The V call is TRBV5-1, the J call TRBJ1-4; D is unclear. CDR3 size: 15 residues. Trimming left V 4 bases short and J 8 bases short, with 18 bases between. The germline gives CDR1 SGHRS, CDR2 YFSETQ. The CDR3 nucleotides are TGCGCCAGCAGCAAGGACGGTGGCGTGGAAGAAAAACTGTTTTTT. Amino acid sequence: CASSKDGGVEEKLFF.

The V gene is TRBV7-2, the J gene TRBJ2-7; D is uncertain. Trimming took 1 base from V and 3 from J, leaving 7 bases between them. The CDR3 runs to 13 residues. Per germline, CDR1 SGHTA and CDR2 FQGNSA. This chain's CDR3 is CASSLEQSYEQYF. In DNA, the CDR3 is TGTGCCAGCAGCTTAGAACAGAGCTACGAGCAGTACTTC.